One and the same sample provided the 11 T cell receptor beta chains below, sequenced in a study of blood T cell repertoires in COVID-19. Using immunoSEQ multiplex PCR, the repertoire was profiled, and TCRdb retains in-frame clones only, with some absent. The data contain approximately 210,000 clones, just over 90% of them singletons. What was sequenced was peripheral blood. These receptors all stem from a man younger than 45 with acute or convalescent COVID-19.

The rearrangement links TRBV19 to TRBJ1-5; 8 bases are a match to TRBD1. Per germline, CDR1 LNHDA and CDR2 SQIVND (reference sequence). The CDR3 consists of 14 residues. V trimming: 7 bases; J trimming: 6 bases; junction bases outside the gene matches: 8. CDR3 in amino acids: CASIEDRVGQPQHF. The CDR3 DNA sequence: TGTGCCAGTATTGAGGACAGGGTTGGTCAGCCCCAGCATTTT.

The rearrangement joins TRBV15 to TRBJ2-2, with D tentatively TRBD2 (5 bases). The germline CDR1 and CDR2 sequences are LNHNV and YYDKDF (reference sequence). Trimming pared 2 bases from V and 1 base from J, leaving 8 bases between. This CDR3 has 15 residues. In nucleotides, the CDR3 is TGTGCCACCAGCAGATCCGCGGGGAACACCGGGGAGCTGTTTTTT. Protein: CATSRSAGNTGELFF.

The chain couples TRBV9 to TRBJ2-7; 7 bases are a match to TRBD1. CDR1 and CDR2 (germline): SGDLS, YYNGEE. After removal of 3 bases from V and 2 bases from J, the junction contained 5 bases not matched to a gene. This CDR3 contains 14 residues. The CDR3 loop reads CASSAGQVAYEQYF. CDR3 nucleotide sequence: TGTGCCAGCAGCGCTGGACAGGTCGCCTACGAGCAGTACTTC.

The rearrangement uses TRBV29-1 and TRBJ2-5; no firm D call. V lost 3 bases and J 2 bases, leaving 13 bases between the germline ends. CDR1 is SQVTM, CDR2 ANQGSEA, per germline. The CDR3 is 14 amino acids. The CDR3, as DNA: TGCAGCGTTGATAGTCCCGCCGGGCAAGAGACCCAGTACTTC. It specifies CSVDSPAGQETQYF. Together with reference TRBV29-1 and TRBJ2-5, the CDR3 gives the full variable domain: SAVISQKPSRDICQRGTSLTIQCQVDSQVTMMFWYRQQPGQSLTLIATANQGSEATYESGFVIDKFPISRPNLTFSTLTVSNMSPEDSSIYLCSVDSPAGQETQYFGPGTRLLVL.

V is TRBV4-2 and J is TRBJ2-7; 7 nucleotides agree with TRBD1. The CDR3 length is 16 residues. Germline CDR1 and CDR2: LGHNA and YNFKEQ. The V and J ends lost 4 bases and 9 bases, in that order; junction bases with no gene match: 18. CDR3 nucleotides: TGTGCCAGCAGCCCCGACCGGACAGGACCCTACGAGTGGCAGTACTTC. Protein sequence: CASSPDRTGPYEWQYF.

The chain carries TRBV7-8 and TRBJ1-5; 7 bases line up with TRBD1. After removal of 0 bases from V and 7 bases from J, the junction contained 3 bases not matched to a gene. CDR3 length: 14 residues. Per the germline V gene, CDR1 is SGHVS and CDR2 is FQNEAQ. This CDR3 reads CASSLAGTEQPQHF. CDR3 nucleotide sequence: TGTGCCAGCAGCTTAGCCGGGACAGAACAGCCCCAGCATTTT.

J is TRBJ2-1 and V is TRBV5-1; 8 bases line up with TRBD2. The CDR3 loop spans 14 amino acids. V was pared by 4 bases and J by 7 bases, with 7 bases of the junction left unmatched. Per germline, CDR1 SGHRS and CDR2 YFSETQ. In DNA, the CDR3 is TGCGCCAGCAGCCTAACTAGCGGTACTAATGAGCAGTTCTTC. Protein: CASSLTSGTNEQFF. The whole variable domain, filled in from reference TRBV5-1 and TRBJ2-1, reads KAGVTQTPRYLIKTRGQQVTLSCSPISGHRSVSWYQQTPGQGLQFLFEYFSETQRNKGNFPGRFSGRQFSNSRSEMNVSTLELGDSALYLCASSLTSGTNEQFFGPGTRLTVL.

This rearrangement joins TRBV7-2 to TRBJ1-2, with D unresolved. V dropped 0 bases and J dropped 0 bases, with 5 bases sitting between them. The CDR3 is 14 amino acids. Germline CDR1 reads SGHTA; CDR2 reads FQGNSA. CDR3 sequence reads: CASSLAPANYGYTF. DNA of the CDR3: TGTGCCAGCAGCTTAGCCCCAGCTAACTATGGCTACACCTTC.

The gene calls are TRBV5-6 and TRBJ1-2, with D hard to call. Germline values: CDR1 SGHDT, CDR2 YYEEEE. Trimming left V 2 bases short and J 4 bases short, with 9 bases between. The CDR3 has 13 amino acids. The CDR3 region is CASSLWYSYGYTF. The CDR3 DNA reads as TGTGCCAGCAGCTTATGGTACAGCTATGGCTACACCTTC. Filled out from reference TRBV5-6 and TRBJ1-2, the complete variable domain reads DAGVTQSPTHLIKTRGQQVTLRCSPKSGHDTVSWYQQALGQGPQFIFQYYEEEERQRGNFPDRFSGHQFPNYSSELNVNALLLGDSALYLCASSLWYSYGYTFGSGTRLTVV.

CDR3 sequence: CASSGNRARDTIYF. CDR3 DNA: TGTGCCAGCAGTGGGAACAGGGCCAGGGACACCATATATTTT. The chain employs TRBV28 and TRBJ1-3, with D possibly matching TRBD1 (6 bases). The V gene's germline CDR1 is MDHEN and CDR2 SYDVKM. CDR3 size: 14 residues. Trimming left V 5 bases short and J 8 bases short, with 16 bases between.

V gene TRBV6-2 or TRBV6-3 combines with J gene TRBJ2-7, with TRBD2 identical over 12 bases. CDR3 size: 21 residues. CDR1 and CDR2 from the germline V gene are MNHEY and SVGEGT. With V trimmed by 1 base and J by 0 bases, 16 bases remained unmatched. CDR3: CASSYYTPGLAGPFPSYEQYF. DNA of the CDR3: TGTGCCAGCAGTTACTACACGCCGGGACTAGCGGGCCCTTTCCCCTCCTACGAGCAGTACTTC.